Listed below are T cell receptor beta chains from one sample, sequenced in a study of blood T cell repertoires in COVID-19. Assay used: immunoSEQ multiplex PCR; TCRdb lists only in-frame clones, some missing. This table has over 90,000 clones, more than 75% appearing once. Sequencing was performed on peripheral blood. All receptors come from a human donor in a cohort sampled during active COVID-19. Each CDR3 is given with its conserved first and last residue. D genes are given only for firm matches. The listing skips clone size in some rows; elsewhere it reads once, few, many or a size class.

V gene	CDR3 length	D gene	clone size	J gene	CDR3 DNA	CDR3 protein
TRBV6-5	13	TRBD2	-	TRBJ2-7	TGTGCCAGCAGTTCCAGGACTAGCGTTGAGCAGTACTTC	CASSSRTSVEQYF
TRBV9	15	-	-	TRBJ2-5	TGTGCCAGCAGCGGGGACTTTACGTACCAAGAGACCCAGTACTTC	CASSGDFTYQETQYF
TRBV6-5	14	-	-	TRBJ2-6	TGTGCCAGCAGAACAGTCTCAGGGGCCAACGTCCTGACTTTC	CASRTVSGANVLTF
TRBV5-1	17	TRBD2	-	TRBJ2-5	TGCGCCAGCAGCTTGGGCGTTGGCGGGGGAATTCAAGAGACCCAGTACTTC	CASSLGVGGGIQETQYF
TRBV7-2	15	-	-	TRBJ2-5	TGTGCCAGCAGCTTAGGGTGGGGCACACAAGAGACCCAGTACTTC	CASSLGWGTQETQYF
TRBV27	17	TRBD2	-	TRBJ2-2	TGTGCCAGCAGTACCCAATTGGCGGGGGGCAACACCGGGGAGCTGTTTTTT	CASSTQLAGGNTGELFF
TRBV16	14	-	few	TRBJ1-1	TGTGCCAGCAGCCAATTTTCAGGGCGGACTGAAGCTTTCTTT	CASSQFSGRTEAFF
TRBV5-1	13	-	-	TRBJ1-1	TGCGCCAGCAGCTCCCAGGGAAGCACTGAAGCTTTCTTT	CASSSQGSTEAFF
TRBV27	14	TRBD1	-	TRBJ2-3	TGTGCCAGCAGTGTTGCAGGGGGCTCAGATACGCAGTATTTT	CASSVAGGSDTQYF
TRBV27	16	TRBD2	few	TRBJ2-1	TGTGCCAGCAGTTACCAGCGGGGGGGCGAATACAATGAGCAGTTCTTC	CASSYQRGGEYNEQFF
TRBV20-1	16	-	-	TRBJ2-7	TGCAGTGCTAGTCAACCTCCCAGCGGGTTGTCCTACGAGCAGTACTTC	CSASQPPSGLSYEQYF
TRBV7-6	17	-	-	TRBJ1-5	TGTGCCAGCAGCCTCGGGAGGGGGAAGGGCATTAATCAGCCCCAGCATTTT	CASSLGRGKGINQPQHF
TRBV19	13	-	-	TRBJ1-5	TGTGCCAGTATGGGGGGGGACAATCAGCCCCAGCATTTT	CASMGGDNQPQHF
TRBV19	16	TRBD1	-	TRBJ2-7	TGTGCCAGTAGTGCAACCGACAGGGGACACTTCTCCGAGCAGTACTTC	CASSATDRGHFSEQYF
TRBV20-1	14	-	-	TRBJ2-1	TGCAGTGCTAGTTCCAGAAGCTCCTACAATGAGCAGTTCTTC	CSASSRSSYNEQFF
TRBV5-4	16	TRBD2	-	TRBJ2-7	TGTGCCAGCAGCTTGGCGCCCAGCGGGAGAGTGTACGAGCAGTACTTC	CASSLAPSGRVYEQYF
TRBV24-1	15	TRBD1	-	TRBJ1-5	TGTGCCACCAGTGATCGGGACAGGCGAGGGGAGCCCCAGCATTTT	CATSDRDRRGEPQHF
TRBV5-6	14	-	-	TRBJ2-7	TGTGCCAGCAGCTTCGGCGGGGGCCCCTACGAGCAGTACTTC	CASSFGGGPYEQYF
TRBV7-9	15	-	-	TRBJ1-1	TGTGCCAGCAGCGGCGGACGTCGACAGGACACTGAAGCTTTCTTT	CASSGGRRQDTEAFF
TRBV7-2	13	-	-	TRBJ1-1	TGTGCCAGCAGCGTACAGCCGAACACTGAAGCTTTCTTT	CASSVQPNTEAFF
TRBV5-4	13	-	-	TRBJ1-2	TGTGCCAGCAGCCCTACGGGGAACTATGGCTACACCTTC	CASSPTGNYGYTF
TRBV2	12	-	-	TRBJ2-3	TGTGCCAGCAGTGAGAGGTCAGATACGCAGTATTTT	CASSERSDTQYF
TRBV19	13	-	-	TRBJ1-5	TGTGCCAGTAGTGATCAGGGGTGGGAGCCCCAGCATTTT	CASSDQGWEPQHF
TRBV11-2	13	-	-	TRBJ2-7	TGTGCCAGCAGCGGGACAAACTCCTACGAGCAGTACTTC	CASSGTNSYEQYF
TRBV5-1	16	TRBD2	-	TRBJ2-1	TGCGCCAGCAGCTCAGGGGGACTAGCGGTTATGGATGAGCAGTTCTTC	CASSSGGLAVMDEQFF
TRBV24-1	15	-	once	TRBJ2-5	TGTGCCACCACCCCCCTCAGCGACCCTCAAGAGACCCAGTACTTC	CATTPLSDPQETQYF
TRBV28	15	-	-	TRBJ1-3	TGTGCCAGCAGTTTCCAGGGGCGCTCTGGAAACACCATATATTTT	CASSFQGRSGNTIYF
TRBV6-5	14	TRBD1	-	TRBJ2-7	TGTGCCAGCAGTCCGGGACAGGGGGCCTACGAGCAGTACTTC	CASSPGQGAYEQYF
TRBV29-1	13	TRBD2	-	TRBJ2-7	TGCAGCGTTGGGACTAGCGGGAGTTACGAGCAGTACTTC	CSVGTSGSYEQYF
TRBV9	15	-	-	TRBJ2-7	TGTGCCAGCAGCGAAGGAGACGCGAGCTCCTACGAGCAGTACTTC	CASSEGDASSYEQYF
TRBV6-4	14	-	-	TRBJ1-1	TGTGCCAGCAGTGAGACACCGGGGGAGACTGAAGCTTTCTTT	CASSETPGETEAFF
TRBV2	12	-	-	TRBJ1-5	TGTGCCAGCAGGGGAACGGGGAAGCCCCAGCATTTT	CASRGTGKPQHF
TRBV5-1	16	TRBD2	-	TRBJ2-1	TGCGCCAGCAGCTTGGAGGCTAGCGGGACCTACAATGAGCAGTTCTTC	CASSLEASGTYNEQFF
TRBV6-5	14	-	once	TRBJ1-1	TGTGCCAGCAGCTCGGGTTTTTTGAACACTGAAGCTTTCTTT	CASSSGFLNTEAFF
TRBV11-3	17	TRBD2	-	TRBJ2-1	TGTGCCAGCAGCTCCACCGCAAGCGGGGGGTATTTGAATGAGCAGTTCTTC	CASSSTASGGYLNEQFF
TRBV7-2	15	-	-	TRBJ2-6	TGTGCCAGCAGCTTGACACCTTCTGGGGCCAACGTCCTGACTTTC	CASSLTPSGANVLTF
TRBV7-2	16	-	-	TRBJ1-6	TGTGCCAGCAGCTTAGCGGAGACAGGTTTTAATTCACCCCTCCACTTT	CASSLAETGFNSPLHF
TRBV7-2	14	TRBD1	-	TRBJ2-2	TGTGCCAGCAGCTTTAACAGGGGAACCGGGGAGCTGTTTTTT	CASSFNRGTGELFF
TRBV7-8	15	TRBD2	-	TRBJ2-2	TGTGCCAGCAGCCTTAGCGGGAGGGGTACCGGGGAGCTGTTTTTT	CASSLSGRGTGELFF
TRBV9	14	TRBD1	once	TRBJ1-1	TGTGCCAGCAGCGAAAGACAGGGTGGCACTGAAGCTTTCTTT	CASSERQGGTEAFF
TRBV2	15	-	-	TRBJ2-5	TGTGCCAGCGCGTCACAGTCAACCCTTCTAGAGACCCAGTACTTC	CASASQSTLLETQYF
TRBV6-5	13	-	-	TRBJ2-7	TGTGCCAGCAGTTACTCGAAACAAGGGGCAAGGTACTTC	CASSYSKQGARYF
TRBV7-9	16	TRBD1	-	TRBJ1-4	TGTGCCAGCAGCTTATGGGGCAGGGGGGCTAATGAAAAACTGTTTTTT	CASSLWGRGANEKLFF
TRBV2	15	TRBD1	-	TRBJ1-1	TGTGCCAGCAGGCGGGGACAGGGCTGGAGCACTGAAGCTTTCTTT	CASRRGQGWSTEAFF
TRBV18	16	TRBD1	-	TRBJ1-5	TGTGCCAGCTCACCGCCGGGACAGCCCCGCAATCAGCCCCAGCATTTT	CASSPPGQPRNQPQHF
TRBV7-6	14	TRBD2	-	TRBJ2-3	TGTGCCAGCTCCGGAGCGGGGGGCACAGATACGCAGTATTTT	CASSGAGGTDTQYF
TRBV29-1	12	-	-	TRBJ2-1	TGCAGCGGACATCTGGCCTACAATGAGCAGTTCTTC	CSGHLAYNEQFF
TRBV28	18	TRBD1	-	TRBJ2-6	TGTGCCAGCAGCACTGGGGACAGTGTGCCCTCTGGGGCCAACGTCCTGACTTTC	CASSTGDSVPSGANVLTF
TRBV11-2	15	TRBD1	-	TRBJ2-7	TGTGCCAGCAGCCCCGACAGGGGGACCGTCTACGAGCAGTACTTC	CASSPDRGTVYEQYF
TRBV11-3	13	-	once	TRBJ1-1	TGTGCCAGCAGCTCGACAGGAAACACTGAAGCTTTCTTT	CASSSTGNTEAFF